A selection of T cell receptor beta chains follows, all from one sample in a study of blood T cell repertoires in COVID-19. Assay used: immunoSEQ multiplex PCR; TCRdb lists only in-frame clones, some missing. This table has roughly 250,000 clones, about 89% appearing once. The source material was PBMCs or T cells enriched from blood (not recorded which). The source is a woman aged 18-29 years who had recovered from COVID-19. Both conserved end residues are part of each CDR3. D genes are given only for firm matches.

TRBJ1-2 TRBV7-9 TRBD1 TGTGCCAGCAGCTTTGGGACAGCTCCTGGCTACACCTTC CASSFGTAPGYTF
TRBJ2-7 TRBV3-1/TRBV3-2 - TGTGCCAGCAGCCAAGATTCGGTGGGGGGCTACGAGCAGTACTTC CASSQDSVGGYEQYF
TRBJ1-2 TRBV21-1 - TGTGCCAGCAGCCCTCATCGACAGGCCCGTCTTGGCTACACCTTC CASSPHRQARLGYTF
TRBJ1-1 TRBV7-9 - TGTGCCAGCAGCCCAACTGGTGCGGCCCTTGAAGCTTTCTTT CASSPTGAALEAFF
TRBJ2-4 TRBV9 - TGTGCCAGCAGTGAAAGTGACACGAGAGAAAACATTCAGTACTTC CASSESDTRENIQYF
TRBJ1-2 TRBV5-1 - TGCGCCAGCAGCGATGGGGCAGTTGATAACTATGGCTACACCTTC CASSDGAVDNYGYTF
TRBJ2-3 TRBV27 TRBD1 TGTGCCAGCAGCATAACAGGGGGTAATACAGATACGCAGTATTTT CASSITGGNTDTQYF
TRBJ2-2 TRBV25-1 - TGTGCCAGCAGTGAATCCAGGGTGAATACCGGGGAGCTGTTTTTT CASSESRVNTGELFF
TRBJ2-2 TRBV21-1 - TGTGCCAGCAGCAATGGGAGCACCGGGGAGCTGTTTTTT CASSNGSTGELFF
TRBJ1-2 TRBV7-2 - TGTGCCAGCAGCTTAGCCTGGACGGGAGGCTACACCTTC CASSLAWTGGYTF
TRBJ2-3 TRBV6-5 - TGTGCCAGCAGTTACTCGGGGAGGACAGATACGCAGTATTTT CASSYSGRTDTQYF
TRBJ2-1 TRBV11-3 TRBD1 TGTGCCAGCAGCGTAATGGGACAGGGGGCTAATGAGCAGTTCTTC CASSVMGQGANEQFF
TRBJ1-1 TRBV5-1 TRBD1 TGCGCCAGCAGATCACAGGGGGCCACTGAAGCTTTCTTT CASRSQGATEAFF
TRBJ1-4 TRBV28 - TGTGCTACCGCGGGGGAAGGTGAAAAACTGTTTTTT CATAGEGEKLFF
TRBJ1-4 TRBV5-1 - TGCGCCAGCAGCTTCACAGGGACAAATCTAGGTGAAAAACTGTTTTTT CASSFTGTNLGEKLFF
TRBJ2-7 TRBV4-1 TRBD2 TGCGCCAGCAGCCAAGAGGCTAGCGGGAGGGGCGAGCAGTACTTC CASSQEASGRGEQYF
TRBJ1-1 TRBV6-2/TRBV6-3 - TGTGCCAGCAGTTACGTGGGGGGGACTGAAGCTTTCTTT CASSYVGGTEAFF
TRBJ2-7 TRBV29-1 - TGCAGCGCCCTACAGGGCTACGAGCAGTACTTC CSALQGYEQYF
TRBJ2-3 TRBV5-1 TRBD1 TGCGCCAGCAGCTCGGGACAGGGGCCAGATACGCAGTATTTT CASSSGQGPDTQYF
TRBJ2-5 TRBV7-3 TRBD1 TGTGCCAGCAGCGAGGGGGCAGCGGAGACCCAGTACTTC CASSEGAAETQYF